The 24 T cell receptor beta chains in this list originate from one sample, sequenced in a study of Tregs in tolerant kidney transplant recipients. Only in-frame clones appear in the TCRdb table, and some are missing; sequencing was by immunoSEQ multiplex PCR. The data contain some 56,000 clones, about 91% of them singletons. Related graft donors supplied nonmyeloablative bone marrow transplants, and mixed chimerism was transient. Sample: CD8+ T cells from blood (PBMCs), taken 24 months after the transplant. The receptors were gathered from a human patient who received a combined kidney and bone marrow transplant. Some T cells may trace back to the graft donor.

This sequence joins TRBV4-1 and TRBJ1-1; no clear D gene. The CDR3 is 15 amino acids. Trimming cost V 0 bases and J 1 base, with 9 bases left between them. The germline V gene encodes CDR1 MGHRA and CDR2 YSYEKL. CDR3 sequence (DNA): TGCGCCAGCAGCCAAGATAGAGCGTCGAACACTGAAGCTTTCTTT. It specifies CASSQDRASNTEAFF.

Written as DNA, the CDR3 is TGCGCCAGCAGCCAAAGCGGGGACAGGGACACTGAAGCTTTCTTT. The encoded protein is CASSQSGDRDTEAFF. This chain connects TRBV4-3 to TRBJ1-1; the match to TRBD1 covers 9 bases. This CDR3 spans 15 amino acids. The germline V gene encodes CDR1 LGHNA and CDR2 YSLEER. V gave up 2 bases and J gave up 3 bases; unmatched junction bases: 4.

In nucleotides, the CDR3 is TGTGCCAGCAGCTTTCCTAGCGGGGGTCGAAGGGAAGGGCCAGATACGCAGTATTTT. Translating it yields CASSFPSGGRREGPDTQYF. The genes are TRBV7-2 and TRBJ2-3; TRBD2 matches 10 bases. The CDR3 is made up of 19 amino acids. CDR1 and CDR2 (germline): SGHTA, FQGNSA. Trimming took 3 bases from V and 4 from J; bases not matched to a gene: 16.

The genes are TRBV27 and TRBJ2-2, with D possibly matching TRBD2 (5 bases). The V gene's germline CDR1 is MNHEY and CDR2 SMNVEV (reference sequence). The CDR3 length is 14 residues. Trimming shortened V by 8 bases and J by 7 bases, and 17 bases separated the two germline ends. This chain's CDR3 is CASLGMGVLGELFF. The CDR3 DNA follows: TGTGCCAGCTTGGGGATGGGAGTTCTCGGGGAGCTGTTTTTT.

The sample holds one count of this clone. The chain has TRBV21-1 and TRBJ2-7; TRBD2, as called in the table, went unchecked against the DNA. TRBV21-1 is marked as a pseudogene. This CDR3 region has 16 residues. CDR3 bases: TGTGCCAGCAGCAAAGCGCGGGTCGGTCGCTCCTACGAGCAGTACTTC. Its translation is CASSKARVGRSYEQYF.

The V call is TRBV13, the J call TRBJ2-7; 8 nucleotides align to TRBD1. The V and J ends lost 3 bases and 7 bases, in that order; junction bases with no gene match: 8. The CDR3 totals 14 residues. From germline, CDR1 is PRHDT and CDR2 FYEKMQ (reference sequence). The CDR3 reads CASSFGTGRIEQYF. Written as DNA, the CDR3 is TGTGCCAGCAGCTTTGGGACAGGCCGAATTGAGCAGTACTTC.

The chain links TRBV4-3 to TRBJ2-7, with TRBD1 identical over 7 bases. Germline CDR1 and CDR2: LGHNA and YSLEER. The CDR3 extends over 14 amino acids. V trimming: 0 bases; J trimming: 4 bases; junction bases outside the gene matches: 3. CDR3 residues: CASSQDGRGYEQYF. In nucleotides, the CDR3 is TGCGCCAGCAGCCAAGACGGCAGGGGGTACGAGCAGTACTTC.

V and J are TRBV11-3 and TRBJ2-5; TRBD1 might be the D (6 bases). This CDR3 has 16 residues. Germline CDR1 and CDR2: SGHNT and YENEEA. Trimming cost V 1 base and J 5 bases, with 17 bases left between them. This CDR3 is CASSLVYRDGLETQYF. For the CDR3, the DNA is TGTGCCAGCAGCTTAGTTTACAGGGATGGTTTGGAGACCCAGTACTTC.

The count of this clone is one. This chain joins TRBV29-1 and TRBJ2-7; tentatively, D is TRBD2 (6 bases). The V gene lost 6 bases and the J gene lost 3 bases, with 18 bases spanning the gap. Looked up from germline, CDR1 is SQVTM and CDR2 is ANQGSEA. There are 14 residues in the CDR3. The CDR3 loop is CSVVGIAGGYEQYF. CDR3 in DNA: TGCAGCGTCGTCGGGATAGCCGGGGGCTACGAGCAGTACTTC.

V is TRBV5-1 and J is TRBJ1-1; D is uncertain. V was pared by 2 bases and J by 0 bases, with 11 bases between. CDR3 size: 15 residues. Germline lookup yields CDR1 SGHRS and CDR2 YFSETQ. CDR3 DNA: TGCGCCAGCAGCTTAACAGAGCCCATGAACACTGAAGCTTTCTTT. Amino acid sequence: CASSLTEPMNTEAFF.

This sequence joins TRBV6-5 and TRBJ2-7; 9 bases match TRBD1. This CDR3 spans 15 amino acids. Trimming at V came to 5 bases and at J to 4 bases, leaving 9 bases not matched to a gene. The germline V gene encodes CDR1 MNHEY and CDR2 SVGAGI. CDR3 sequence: CASSPGQGMVYEQYF. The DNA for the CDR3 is TGTGCCAGCAGTCCCGGACAGGGGATGGTTTACGAGCAGTACTTC.

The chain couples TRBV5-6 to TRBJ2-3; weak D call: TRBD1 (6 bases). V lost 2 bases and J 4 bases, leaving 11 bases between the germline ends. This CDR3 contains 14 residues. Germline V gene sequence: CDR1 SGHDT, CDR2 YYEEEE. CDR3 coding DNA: TGTGCCAGCAGCTTACAGGGAAAGCCAGATACGCAGTATTTT. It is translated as CASSLQGKPDTQYF.

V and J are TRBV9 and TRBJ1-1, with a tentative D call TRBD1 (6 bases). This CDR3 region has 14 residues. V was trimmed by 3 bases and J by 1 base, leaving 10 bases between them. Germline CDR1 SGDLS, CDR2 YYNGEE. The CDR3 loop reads CASSEDSWNTEAFF. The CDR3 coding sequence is TGTGCCAGCAGCGAGGACAGTTGGAACACTGAAGCTTTCTTT.

CDR3 DNA: TGTGCCAGCAGCTCCACAGGGGCAGGATATCAGCCCCAGCATTTT. It encodes CASSSTGAGYQPQHF. The chain joins TRBV7-3 to TRBJ1-5; 7 bases map to TRBD1. With V trimmed by 4 bases and J by 5 bases, 8 bases remained unmatched. This CDR3 spans 15 amino acids. Germline V gene sequence: CDR1 SGHTA, CDR2 FQGTGA.

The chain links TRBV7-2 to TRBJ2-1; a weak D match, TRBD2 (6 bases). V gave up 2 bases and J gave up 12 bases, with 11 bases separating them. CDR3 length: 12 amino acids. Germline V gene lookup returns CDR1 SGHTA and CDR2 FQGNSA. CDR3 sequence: CASSLTGVWQFF. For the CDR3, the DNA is TGTGCCAGCAGCTTAACGGGAGTCTGGCAGTTCTTC.

Written as DNA, the CDR3 is TGTGCCAGCAGCCCTAGACAGGGTCCCCCTGAAGCTTTCTTT. Translated, it gives CASSPRQGPPEAFF. This sequence joins TRBV9 and TRBJ1-1; 7 bases are a match to TRBD1. J was trimmed by 6 bases and V by 4 bases; bases with no gene match: 9. Per germline, CDR1 SGDLS and CDR2 YYNGEE. This CDR3 is built from 14 residues.

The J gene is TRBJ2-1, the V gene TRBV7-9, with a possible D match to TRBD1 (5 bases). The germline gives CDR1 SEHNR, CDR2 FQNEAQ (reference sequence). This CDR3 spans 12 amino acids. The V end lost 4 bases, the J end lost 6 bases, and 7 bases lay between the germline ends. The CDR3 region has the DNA TGTGCCAGCAGCTATCAGGGCAATGAGCAGTTCTTC. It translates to CASSYQGNEQFF.

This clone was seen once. The CDR3: CASSVPVTGGTGELFF. The CDR3 nucleotides read TGTGCCAGCAGCGTTCCGGTGACAGGGGGCACCGGGGAGCTGTTTTTT. This chain links TRBV9 with TRBJ2-2; 9 bases map to TRBD1. The CDR3 spans 16 residues. Germline trimming cut 2 bases from V and 4 bases from J; bases unmatched to any gene: 6. From germline, CDR1 is SGDLS and CDR2 YYNGEE.

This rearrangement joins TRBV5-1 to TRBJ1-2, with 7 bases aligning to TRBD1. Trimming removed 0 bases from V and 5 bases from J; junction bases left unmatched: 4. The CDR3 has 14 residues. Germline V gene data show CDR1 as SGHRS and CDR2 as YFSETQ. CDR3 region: CASSLAGTAYGYTF. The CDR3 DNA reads TGCGCCAGCAGCTTGGCCGGGACAGCTTATGGCTACACCTTC.

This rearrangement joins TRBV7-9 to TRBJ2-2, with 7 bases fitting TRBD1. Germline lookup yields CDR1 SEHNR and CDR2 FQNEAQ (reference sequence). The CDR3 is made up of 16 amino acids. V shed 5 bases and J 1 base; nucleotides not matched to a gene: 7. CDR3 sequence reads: CASSPLGQLNTGELFF. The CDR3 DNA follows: TGTGCCAGCAGCCCACTGGGACAGCTGAACACCGGGGAGCTGTTTTTT.

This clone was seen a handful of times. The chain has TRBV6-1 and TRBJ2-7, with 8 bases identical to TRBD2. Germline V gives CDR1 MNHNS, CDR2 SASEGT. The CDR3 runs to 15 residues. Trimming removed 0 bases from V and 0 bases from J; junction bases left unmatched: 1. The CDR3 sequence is CASSEASGSSYEQYF. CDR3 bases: TGTGCCAGCAGTGAAGCCAGCGGGAGCTCCTACGAGCAGTACTTC.

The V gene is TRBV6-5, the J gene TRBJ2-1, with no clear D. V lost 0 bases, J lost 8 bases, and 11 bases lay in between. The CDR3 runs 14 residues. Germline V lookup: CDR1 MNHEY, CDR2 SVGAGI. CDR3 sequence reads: CASSYSTSGDEQFF. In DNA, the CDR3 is TGTGCCAGCAGTTACTCGACTTCCGGCGATGAGCAGTTCTTC.

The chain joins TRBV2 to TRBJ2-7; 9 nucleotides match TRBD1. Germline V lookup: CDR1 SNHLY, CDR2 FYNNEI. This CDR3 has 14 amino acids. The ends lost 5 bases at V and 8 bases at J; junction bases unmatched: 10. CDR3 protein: CASSTPGTGLQQYF. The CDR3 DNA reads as TGTGCCAGCAGTACTCCCGGGACAGGGCTGCAGCAGTACTTC. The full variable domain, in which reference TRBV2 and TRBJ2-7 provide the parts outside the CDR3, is EPEVTQTPSHQVTQMGQEVILRCVPISNHLYFYWYRQILGQKVEFLVSFYNNEISEKSEIFDDQFSVERPDGSNFTLKIRSTKLEDSAMYFCASSTPGTGLQQYFGPGTRLTVT.

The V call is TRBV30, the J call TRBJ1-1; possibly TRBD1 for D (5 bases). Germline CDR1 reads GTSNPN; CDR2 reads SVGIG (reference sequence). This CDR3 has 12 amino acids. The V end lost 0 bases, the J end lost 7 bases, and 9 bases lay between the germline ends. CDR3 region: CAWSVGRGEAFF. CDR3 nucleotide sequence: TGTGCCTGGAGTGTTGGGAGGGGTGAAGCTTTCTTT.